These 23 T cell receptor beta chains were all obtained from the same sample, sequenced in a study of cytomegalovirus exposure and HLA in healthy donors. The PCR employed 60 Vbeta primers together with 13 Jbeta primers. The table came from immunoSEQ multiplex PCR; TCRdb's copy has only in-frame clones and leaves some out. Of some 110,000 clones listed, 75% to 85% are singletons. Material for sequencing was PBMCs. These receptors came from a woman aged 18-29 years in good health and CMV-seropositive.

The CDR3 DNA reads TGTGCCAGCAGTGCCCTAGGGGCCTCTTGGAACGAGCAGTACTTC. Translation gives CASSALGASWNEQYF. The chain joins TRBV25-1 to TRBJ2-7; maybe TRBD1 (5 bases). V lost 4 bases to trimming and J lost 5 bases, with 18 bases between them. The length of the CDR3 is 15 residues. Germline CDR1 reads MGHDK; CDR2 reads SYGVNS.

J is TRBJ1-4 and V is TRBV30, with D uncertain. V lost 5 bases to trimming and J lost 0 bases, with 10 bases between them. CDR1 is GTSNPN, CDR2 SVGIG, per germline (reference sequence). The CDR3 runs to 14 residues. The CDR3 protein is CAWEQESTNEKLFF. In DNA, the CDR3 is TGTGCCTGGGAGCAGGAATCAACTAATGAAAAACTGTTTTTT.

Comments on this clone: The junction differs from germline at one of its ends, possibly a read error. The rearrangement uses TRBV9 and TRBJ2-3, with 10 bases that match TRBD2. Germline V gene sequence: CDR1 SGDLS, CDR2 YYNGEE. The CDR3 has 18 residues. CDR3 coding DNA: TGTGCCACCAGCGATGATGAAGCGGGAGGGCGGGGCACAGATACGCAGTATTTT. Amino acid sequence: CATSDDEAGGRGTDTQYF.

The chain couples TRBV25-1 to TRBJ1-2; weak D call: TRBD1 (6 bases). Trimming took 0 bases from V and 4 from J, leaving 9 bases between them. This CDR3 is built from 14 residues. Germline V gene data show CDR1 as MGHDK and CDR2 as SYGVNS. The chain's CDR3 is CASSEYGGLYGYTF. The DNA of the CDR3 is TGTGCCAGCAGTGAATATGGGGGCCTCTATGGCTACACCTTC.

The chain employs TRBV5-6 and TRBJ1-2; D is unresolved. Germline values: CDR1 SGHDT, CDR2 YYEEEE. This CDR3 has 15 residues. Deletions cut 1 base from V and 1 base from J, with 11 bases between. DNA for the CDR3: TGTGCCAGCAGCTTGAGCGGCTGGTTTAACTATGGCTACACCTTC. It is translated as CASSLSGWFNYGYTF.

The rearrangement links TRBV28 to TRBJ2-5; 7 bases are a match to TRBD2. Gene TRBJ2-7 matches the end of the DNA better, so the J call may be wrong. This CDR3 is built from 17 residues. Per the germline V gene, CDR1 is MDHEN and CDR2 is SYDVKM. CDR3 loop: CASTRWDWFREAYEQYF. The CDR3 nucleotides are TGTGCCAGCACCCGATGGGATTGGTTCCGGGAGGCATACGAGCAGTACTTC.

V usage is TRBV9 and J usage is TRBJ2-7; 7 nucleotides match TRBD1. With V trimmed by 4 bases and J by 4 bases, 8 bases remained unmatched. The germline V gene encodes CDR1 SGDLS and CDR2 YYNGEE. The CDR3 runs to 14 residues. Here the CDR3 DNA reads TGTGCCAGCAGCCCCCGGGACAGCCGATACGAGCAGTACTTC. Translation gives CASSPRDSRYEQYF.

In its sample, this clone was seen a few times. The gene calls are TRBV7-8 and TRBJ2-6, with 7 bases that match TRBD1. Germline trimming cut 7 bases from V and 0 bases from J; bases unmatched to any gene: 15. Germline CDR1 is SGHVS and CDR2 is FQNEAQ. The CDR3 consists of 19 residues. As DNA, the CDR3 is TGTGCCAGCACCCCCCCTCTTCGGACAGGCACCTCTGGGGCCAACGTCCTGACTTTC. This encodes CASTPPLRTGTSGANVLTF.

The V call is TRBV14, the J call TRBJ2-7, with D maybe TRBD1 (6 bases). CDR1 is SGHDN, CDR2 FVKESK, per germline. CDR3 length: 15 amino acids. V was cut by 1 base and J by 1 base, with 11 bases left in between. The CDR3 region has the DNA TGTGCCAGCAGCCAAGGCACAGGGTCTTCCTACGAGCAGTACTTC. Its protein is CASSQGTGSSYEQYF.

The chain has TRBV4-2 and TRBJ2-5; D unclear. Deletions cut 4 bases from V and 5 bases from J, with 14 bases between. Germline CDR1 reads LGHNA; CDR2 reads YNFKEQ. The CDR3 is 14 residues long. CDR3 in DNA: TGTGCCAGCAGCCCCGAGACTCCCTGGGAGACCCAGTACTTC. Translating it yields CASSPETPWETQYF.

The chain has TRBV5-1 and TRBJ2-1; 7 bases are shared with TRBD2. Germline-derived CDR1 and CDR2 are SGHRS and YFSETQ. This CDR3 region has 16 residues. Trimming took 4 bases from V and 0 from J; bases not matched to a gene: 7. In DNA form, the CDR3 reads TGCGCCAGCAGCACCGGAGGCGGGAGCTCCTACAATGAGCAGTTCTTC. It encodes CASSTGGGSSYNEQFF. Drawing the rest from reference TRBV5-1 and TRBJ2-1, the complete variable domain is KAGVTQTPRYLIKTRGQQVTLSCSPISGHRSVSWYQQTPGQGLQFLFEYFSETQRNKGNFPGRFSGRQFSNSRSEMNVSTLELGDSALYLCASSTGGGSSYNEQFFGPGTRLTVL.

The gene calls are TRBV21-1 and TRBJ2-1; the listed D gene, TRBD2, was not tested against the DNA. TRBV21-1 is flagged as a pseudogene. The CDR3 runs 19 residues. The CDR3 spells CASIRTSGRDGGSYNEQFF. The CDR3 coding sequence is TGTGCCAGCATCAGGACTAGCGGGAGGGACGGGGGCTCCTACAATGAGCAGTTCTTC.

The CDR3 DNA reads TGTGCCAGCAGTTCGGGACAGCCCTACGAGCAGTACTTC. This translates into CASSSGQPYEQYF. The chain combines TRBV28 with TRBJ2-7; TRBD1 matches 7 bases. V lost 4 bases and J lost 2; bases outside the gene matches: 2. Germline lookup yields CDR1 MDHEN and CDR2 SYDVKM. The CDR3 has 13 amino acids.

In regard to this clone: The junction departs from the called germline gene at one end, perhaps through a read error. J is TRBJ2-1 and V is TRBV7-9; 14 bases match TRBD2. Germline loops: CDR1 SEHNR, CDR2 FQNEAQ (reference sequence). CDR3 length: 16 amino acids. CDR3 DNA: TGTTCCAGCAGCTTAGTTGGACTAGCGGGAGGATATGAGCAGTTCTTC. Protein: CSSSLVGLAGGYEQFF.

This chain connects TRBV28 to TRBJ2-5, with D uncertain. Trimming cost V 4 bases and J 1 base, with 28 bases left between them. This CDR3 contains 20 residues. CDR1 and CDR2 from the germline V gene are MDHEN and SYDVKM. CDR3 nucleotides: TGTGCCAGCAGTTCAATTCCCTCTTTGAAACAGCCCCGGCGCCAAGAGACCCAGTACTTC. Residues: CASSSIPSLKQPRRQETQYF. Combining the CDR3 with reference TRBV28 and TRBJ2-5 gives the whole variable domain DVKVTQSSRYLVKRTGEKVFLECVQDMDHENMFWYRQDPGLGLRLIYFSYDVKMKEKGDIPEGYSVSREKKERFSLILESASTNQTSMYLCASSSIPSLKQPRRQETQYFGPGTRLLVL.

The chain is built from TRBV2 and TRBJ1-2; 7 nucleotides match TRBD1. V lost 3 bases, J lost 1 base, and 5 bases stayed unmatched. Per the germline V gene, CDR1 is SNHLY and CDR2 is FYNNEI. This CDR3 has 15 amino acids. The CDR3, as DNA: TGTGCCAGCAGTGATGTTAGGGACAGTAACTATGGCTACACCTTC. Translation: CASSDVRDSNYGYTF.

The chain uses TRBV19 and TRBJ1-1; no definite D call. V was clipped by 3 bases and J by 3 bases, with 11 bases between them. Per the germline V gene, CDR1 is LNHDA and CDR2 is SQIVND (reference sequence). The CDR3 is 14 residues long. CDR3 in amino acids: CASSIPESDTEAFF. As DNA, the CDR3 is TGTGCCAGTAGTATTCCGGAGTCGGACACTGAAGCTTTCTTT.

The chain links TRBV2 to TRBJ2-5, with D maybe TRBD2 (5 bases). This CDR3 is built from 12 residues. Per the germline V gene, CDR1 is SNHLY and CDR2 is FYNNEI. Trimming took off 10 bases at V and 0 bases at J, with 9 bases between the two ends. CDR3 bases: TGTGCCACCCCGAGGGACCAAGAGACCCAGTACTTC. The encoded protein is CATPRDQETQYF.

V usage is TRBV5-1 and J usage is TRBJ2-5; D remains unclear. This CDR3 has 14 residues. Germline lookup yields CDR1 SGHRS and CDR2 YFSETQ. V dropped 0 bases and J dropped 0 bases, with 6 bases sitting between them. The CDR3 spells CASSLVRNQETQYF. CDR3 bases: TGCGCCAGCAGCTTGGTGAGGAACCAAGAGACCCAGTACTTC.

The gene calls are TRBV9 and TRBJ2-3, with 8 bases fitting TRBD2. This CDR3 contains 14 residues. Germline lookup yields CDR1 SGDLS and CDR2 YYNGEE. V dropped 4 bases and J dropped 1; count of bases not matched to a gene: 2. The CDR3 DNA reads TGTGCCAGCAGCATTAGCGGGGGCACAGATACGCAGTATTTT. This gives the protein CASSISGGTDTQYF.

V and J are TRBV5-6 and TRBJ2-7; D gene uncertain. This CDR3 has 17 residues. CDR1 SGHDT and CDR2 YYEEEE come from the germline V gene. Trimming removed 7 bases at V and 2 bases at J, with 25 bases between. CDR3 in amino acids: CASVEYRATQTPYEQYF. CDR3 in DNA: TGTGCCAGCGTTGAGTATCGCGCTACCCAAACTCCCTACGAGCAGTACTTC.

The J gene is TRBJ1-5, the V gene TRBV19, with D possibly TRBD1 on 5 matching bases. Germline V gene lookup returns CDR1 LNHDA and CDR2 SQIVND (reference sequence). The CDR3 sequence is 15 residues long. V gave up 0 bases and J gave up 5 bases, with 11 bases separating them. CDR3 nucleotide sequence: TGTGCCAGTAGTATAGACAGGGAAGGGTATCAGCCCCAGCATTTT. The encoded protein is CASSIDREGYQPQHF.

The chain has TRBV5-1 and TRBJ2-7; D possibly corresponds to TRBD2 (5 bases). CDR1 is SGHRS, CDR2 YFSETQ, per germline. The CDR3 contains 13 residues. Deletions cut 4 bases from V and 6 bases from J, with 14 bases between. The CDR3 protein is CASSILASGEQYF. CDR3 sequence (DNA): TGCGCCAGCAGCATTTTAGCGTCCGGCGAGCAGTACTTC.